A selection of T cell receptor beta chains follows, all from one sample in a study of blood T cell repertoires in COVID-19. The data were produced by immunoSEQ multiplex PCR, yet TCRdb's version contains in-frame clones alone and is incomplete. The table lists 140,000 to 150,000 clones, roughly 87% of them singletons. Sequenced material: peripheral blood. The source is a woman in her forties or fifties with acute or convalescent COVID-19. Both conserved end residues are part of each CDR3. Each record gives: D gene, J gene, V gene, clone size, CDR3 protein, CDR3 DNA. The D gene is left open where the match is weak. The size entry is marked missing in some rows and otherwise reads once, few, many or a size class.

D gene: TRBD1; J gene: TRBJ1-3; V gene: TRBV7-8; clone size: -; CDR3 protein: CASTLNRGSGNTIYF; CDR3 DNA: TGTGCCAGCACCTTAAACAGGGGCTCTGGAAACACCATATATTTT
D gene: -; J gene: TRBJ1-2; V gene: TRBV5-1; clone size: -; CDR3 protein: CASRPPDYGYTF; CDR3 DNA: TGCGCCAGCAGGCCCCCGGACTATGGCTACACCTTC
D gene: TRBD1; J gene: TRBJ1-5; V gene: TRBV5-1; clone size: -; CDR3 protein: CASSSGTGYQPQHF; CDR3 DNA: TGCGCCAGCAGCTCCGGGACAGGATATCAGCCCCAGCATTTT
D gene: TRBD2; J gene: TRBJ2-3; V gene: TRBV9; clone size: once; CDR3 protein: CASTGTSGGDTQYF; CDR3 DNA: TGTGCCAGCACCGGGACTAGCGGAGGTGATACGCAGTATTTT
D gene: TRBD2; J gene: TRBJ2-7; V gene: TRBV4-2; clone size: once; CDR3 protein: CASRPTSGGSYEQYF; CDR3 DNA: TGTGCCAGCAGACCCACTAGCGGGGGCTCCTACGAGCAGTACTTC
D gene: TRBD1; J gene: TRBJ2-5; V gene: TRBV30; clone size: -; CDR3 protein: CAWGQGLGTQYF; CDR3 DNA: TGTGCCTGGGGACAGGGGCTCGGGACCCAGTACTTC
D gene: TRBD1; J gene: TRBJ1-2; V gene: TRBV24-1; clone size: -; CDR3 protein: CATSDLGAGGGYTF; CDR3 DNA: TGTGCCACCAGTGACCTAGGGGCAGGGGGCGGCTACACCTTC
D gene: TRBD1; J gene: TRBJ1-5; V gene: TRBV19; clone size: -; CDR3 protein: CASSRQGGRPQHF; CDR3 DNA: TGTGCCAGTAGCAGACAGGGCGGGCGGCCCCAGCATTTT
D gene: TRBD2; J gene: TRBJ2-5; V gene: TRBV30; clone size: -; CDR3 protein: CAWNRGLAGGETQYF; CDR3 DNA: TGTGCCTGGAACCGTGGACTAGCGGGAGGAGAGACCCAGTACTTC
D gene: -; J gene: TRBJ2-2; V gene: TRBV30; clone size: -; CDR3 protein: CAWSVRRRTAPNTGELFF; CDR3 DNA: TGTGCCTGGAGTGTACGCCGCAGGACAGCTCCGAACACCGGGGAGCTGTTTTTT
D gene: -; J gene: TRBJ2-2; V gene: TRBV7-8; clone size: once; CDR3 protein: CASSLVEGVWNTGELFF; CDR3 DNA: TGTGCCAGCAGCTTAGTTGAGGGGGTGTGGAACACCGGGGAGCTGTTTTTT
D gene: -; J gene: TRBJ2-1; V gene: TRBV5-6; clone size: once; CDR3 protein: CASSFPGVSSYNEQFF; CDR3 DNA: TGTGCCAGCAGCTTCCCGGGGGTGAGCTCCTACAATGAGCAGTTCTTC
D gene: -; J gene: TRBJ1-1; V gene: TRBV2; clone size: few; CDR3 protein: CASSDNGGYTEAFF; CDR3 DNA: TGTGCCAGCAGTGATAATGGGGGCTACACTGAAGCTTTCTTT
D gene: TRBD2; J gene: TRBJ2-7; V gene: TRBV5-4; clone size: -; CDR3 protein: CASSLEVTSGEQYF; CDR3 DNA: TGTGCCAGCAGCTTGGAGGTGACTAGCGGCGAGCAGTACTTC
D gene: TRBD1; J gene: TRBJ1-2; V gene: TRBV7-8; clone size: -; CDR3 protein: CASSHRQGAGYTF; CDR3 DNA: TGTGCCAGCAGCCATCGACAGGGGGCTGGCTACACCTTC
D gene: TRBD2; J gene: TRBJ2-7; V gene: TRBV29-1; clone size: -; CDR3 protein: CSVEHLGLGRYEQYF; CDR3 DNA: TGCAGCGTTGAACACTTGGGACTAGGGCGCTACGAGCAGTACTTC
D gene: -; J gene: TRBJ1-5; V gene: TRBV30; clone size: few; CDR3 protein: CAWSWGGLDRNQPQHF; CDR3 DNA: TGTGCCTGGAGTTGGGGGGGGCTGGATCGCAATCAGCCCCAGCATTTT
D gene: TRBD1; J gene: TRBJ2-7; V gene: TRBV5-4; clone size: -; CDR3 protein: CASTEIDRGLTEQYF; CDR3 DNA: TGTGCCAGCACCGAAATCGACAGGGGGCTAACCGAGCAGTACTTC
D gene: TRBD1; J gene: TRBJ1-4; V gene: TRBV18; clone size: -; CDR3 protein: CASSPSRGQANEKLFF; CDR3 DNA: TGTGCCAGCTCACCCAGCAGGGGGCAGGCTAATGAAAAACTGTTTTTT
D gene: -; J gene: TRBJ2-1; V gene: TRBV3-1/TRBV3-2; clone size: -; CDR3 protein: CASSQGGTGWNEQFF; CDR3 DNA: TGTGCCAGCAGCCAAGGGGGAACAGGGTGGAATGAGCAGTTCTTC
D gene: -; J gene: TRBJ2-7; V gene: TRBV7-2; clone size: -; CDR3 protein: CASRYPGLSIYEQYF; CDR3 DNA: TGTGCCAGCAGGTATCCGGGACTTTCCATTTACGAGCAGTACTTC
D gene: TRBD2; J gene: TRBJ2-1; V gene: TRBV5-5; clone size: -; CDR3 protein: CASDSGVSSYNEQFF; CDR3 DNA: TGTGCCAGTGATAGCGGGGTGAGCTCCTACAATGAGCAGTTCTTC
D gene: TRBD1; J gene: TRBJ1-1; V gene: TRBV7-3; clone size: -; CDR3 protein: CASSLTGDRGRTEAFF; CDR3 DNA: TGTGCCAGCAGCTTAACCGGGGACAGGGGACGCACTGAAGCTTTCTTT
D gene: -; J gene: TRBJ2-7; V gene: TRBV9; clone size: -; CDR3 protein: CASSVEGVTYEQYF; CDR3 DNA: TGTGCCAGCAGCGTAGAAGGGGTGACCTACGAGCAGTACTTC
D gene: TRBD2; J gene: TRBJ2-3; V gene: TRBV5-1; clone size: -; CDR3 protein: CASSILAGGTDTQYF; CDR3 DNA: TGCGCCAGCAGCATTCTAGCGGGAGGCACAGATACGCAGTATTTT
D gene: -; J gene: TRBJ1-2; V gene: TRBV6-5; clone size: once; CDR3 protein: CASSYSARDGYTF; CDR3 DNA: TGTGCCAGCAGTTACTCGGCCAGGGATGGCTACACCTTC
D gene: -; J gene: TRBJ1-3; V gene: TRBV2; clone size: -; CDR3 protein: CASLDSFSGNTIYF; CDR3 DNA: TGTGCCAGTCTGGACAGCTTCTCTGGAAACACCATATATTTT
D gene: -; J gene: TRBJ1-3; V gene: TRBV9; clone size: -; CDR3 protein: CASSVVGGRRNTIYF; CDR3 DNA: TGTGCCAGCAGCGTAGTCGGGGGAAGGAGAAACACCATATATTTT
D gene: -; J gene: TRBJ1-4; V gene: TRBV6-5; clone size: -; CDR3 protein: CASSNAGDEKLFF; CDR3 DNA: TGTGCCAGCAGTAATGCAGGGGATGAAAAACTGTTTTTT
D gene: -; J gene: TRBJ1-6; V gene: TRBV6-5; clone size: -; CDR3 protein: CASPLTGEKSPLHF; CDR3 DNA: TGTGCCAGCCCCCTCACGGGGGAAAAGTCACCCCTCCACTTT
D gene: TRBD1; J gene: TRBJ2-7; V gene: TRBV19; clone size: -; CDR3 protein: CASSSDREDEQYF; CDR3 DNA: TGTGCCAGTAGTTCGGACAGGGAAGACGAGCAGTACTTC
D gene: TRBD1; J gene: TRBJ1-5; V gene: TRBV9; clone size: -; CDR3 protein: CASSAFGTEANQPQHF; CDR3 DNA: TGTGCCAGCAGCGCCTTCGGGACAGAAGCTAATCAGCCCCAGCATTTT
D gene: -; J gene: TRBJ2-7; V gene: TRBV28; clone size: -; CDR3 protein: CASSLYTGVSYEQYF; CDR3 DNA: TGTGCCAGCAGTTTATATACAGGTGTCTCCTACGAGCAGTACTTC
D gene: -; J gene: TRBJ1-2; V gene: TRBV10-3; clone size: -; CDR3 protein: CAISELQGTNYGYTF; CDR3 DNA: TGTGCCATCAGTGAGCTCCAGGGGACGAACTATGGCTACACCTTC
D gene: TRBD1; J gene: TRBJ2-7; V gene: TRBV29-1; clone size: -; CDR3 protein: CSARDRELGEQYF; CDR3 DNA: TGCAGCGCCCGGGACAGGGAACTTGGCGAGCAGTACTTC
D gene: -; J gene: TRBJ1-1; V gene: TRBV20-1; clone size: -; CDR3 protein: CSARDWEEAFF; CDR3 DNA: TGCAGTGCTAGAGATTGGGAGGAAGCTTTCTTT
D gene: TRBD1; J gene: TRBJ1-1; V gene: TRBV3-1/TRBV3-2; clone size: -; CDR3 protein: CASSPDRGGTEAFF; CDR3 DNA: TGTGCCAGCAGCCCGGACAGGGGTGGCACTGAAGCTTTCTTT
D gene: TRBD1; J gene: TRBJ2-1; V gene: TRBV3-1/TRBV3-2; clone size: -; CDR3 protein: CASSQPGTAYNEQFF; CDR3 DNA: TGTGCCAGCAGCCAGCCCGGGACAGCCTACAATGAGCAGTTCTTC
D gene: TRBD2; J gene: TRBJ2-7; V gene: TRBV3-1/TRBV3-2; clone size: once; CDR3 protein: CASSYGTSGSYEQYF; CDR3 DNA: TGTGCCAGCAGCTACGGGACTAGCGGGAGCTACGAGCAGTACTTC
D gene: TRBD1; J gene: TRBJ1-2; V gene: TRBV4-1; clone size: -; CDR3 protein: CASSQSLTGGRGYTF; CDR3 DNA: TGCGCCAGCAGCCAATCACTAACAGGGGGCCGGGGCTACACCTTC